This is a list of T cell receptor beta chains from one sample in a study of blood T cells in healthy people across ages. TCRdb fed the 5' RACE reads into MiXCR, producing one record per CDR3 protein. The sample shows about 680,000 distinct CDR3 sequences, about half of them seen only once. Source material: blood. The receptors originated from a woman aged 55-69 years in good health. Each CDR3 is given with its conserved first and last residue. Fields, in order: CDR3 DNA, CDR3 protein, clone size, J gene, CDR3 length, V gene, D gene. A D gene is named only where the DNA matches it firmly. Part of the rows lack a size; the others show once, few, many or a class for expanded clones.

CDR3nt: TGTGCCATCAGACGACAGGGGGTTACAGATACGCAGTATTTT
CDR3aa: CAIRRQGVTDTQYF
abundance: -
j_gene: TRBJ2-3
len: 14
v_gene: TRBV10-3
d_gene: TRBD1

CDR3nt: TGTGCCAGCAGCGGCCGACAGGGATCAACTAATGAAAAACTGTTTTTT
CDR3aa: CASSGRQGSTNEKLFF
abundance: -
j_gene: TRBJ1-4
len: 16
v_gene: TRBV5-5
d_gene: TRBD1

CDR3nt: TGCAGTGCTAGAGGACAGTACCGAGAGACCCAGTACTTC
CDR3aa: CSARGQYRETQYF
abundance: -
j_gene: TRBJ2-5
len: 13
v_gene: TRBV20-1
d_gene: -

CDR3nt: TGCAGTGCTAGGGACAGGGGGCGCGTTGCTGGGGCCAACGTCCTGACTTTC
CDR3aa: CSARDRGRVAGANVLTF
abundance: few
j_gene: TRBJ2-6
len: 17
v_gene: TRBV20-1
d_gene: TRBD1

CDR3nt: TGCAGTGCTGGAGGACAGGGCGACTCTCAGCCCCAGCATTTT
CDR3aa: CSAGGQGDSQPQHF
abundance: -
j_gene: TRBJ1-5
len: 14
v_gene: TRBV20-1
d_gene: TRBD1

CDR3nt: TGCAGTGCATCCATCAGGGTCGGCAATGAGCAGTACTTC
CDR3aa: CSASIRVGNEQYF
abundance: -
j_gene: TRBJ2-7
len: 13
v_gene: TRBV20-1
d_gene: -

CDR3nt: TGCGCCAGCAGCTTGGGGGCCCAAAACAATGAGCAGTTCTTC
CDR3aa: CASSLGAQNNEQFF
abundance: -
j_gene: TRBJ2-1
len: 14
v_gene: TRBV5-1
d_gene: -

CDR3nt: TGTGCCAGCAGCCCCCAGGGCGAGACGCAAGAGACCCAGTACTTC
CDR3aa: CASSPQGETQETQYF
abundance: few
j_gene: TRBJ2-5
len: 15
v_gene: TRBV11-1
d_gene: -

CDR3nt: TGTGCCAGCAGTTCCCCTTTCTGGGGGACCTACGAGCAGTACTTC
CDR3aa: CASSSPFWGTYEQYF
abundance: few
j_gene: TRBJ2-7
len: 15
v_gene: TRBV28
d_gene: -

CDR3nt: TGCGCCAGCAGCACAGGGGGGAGCTCCTACAATGAGCAGTACTTC
CDR3aa: CASSTGGSSYNEQYF
abundance: -
j_gene: TRBJ2-7
len: 15
v_gene: TRBV5-1
d_gene: TRBD1

CDR3nt: TGTGCCAGCAGCGTAGTTGCGGAATGGACAGCAGCTGAGCAGTACTTC
CDR3aa: CASSVVAEWTAAEQYF
abundance: -
j_gene: TRBJ2-5
len: 16
v_gene: TRBV9
d_gene: -

CDR3nt: TGTGCCAGCAGAGCCCTCGGCAATCAGCCCCAGCATTTT
CDR3aa: CASRALGNQPQHF
abundance: few
j_gene: TRBJ1-5
len: 13
v_gene: TRBV28
d_gene: -

CDR3nt: TGTGCCAGCAGTTTACAGGGTCTTGGGCGCGAACAGTACTTC
CDR3aa: CASSLQGLGREQYF
abundance: -
j_gene: TRBJ2-7
len: 14
v_gene: TRBV28
d_gene: -

CDR3nt: TGTGCCATCAGACGGGACTCAACCACAGATACGCAGTATTTT
CDR3aa: CAIRRDSTTDTQYF
abundance: -
j_gene: TRBJ2-3
len: 14
v_gene: TRBV10-3
d_gene: -

CDR3nt: TGTGCCAGCAAGCAAGAACCAGGGGATGAAAAACTGTTTTTT
CDR3aa: CASKQEPGDEKLFF
abundance: -
j_gene: TRBJ1-4
len: 14
v_gene: TRBV28
d_gene: -

CDR3nt: TGTGCCAGCAGCGTAAAAGGGGGGGCAGGGGAGCAGTACTTC
CDR3aa: CASSVKGGAGEQYF
abundance: once
j_gene: TRBJ2-7
len: 14
v_gene: TRBV9
d_gene: -

CDR3nt: TGTGCCAGCAGCCAAGATCTGATTGGGGGGAGCTCCTACAATGAGCAGTACTTC
CDR3aa: CASSQDLIGGSSYNEQYF
abundance: -
j_gene: TRBJ2-7
len: 18
v_gene: TRBV14
d_gene: -

CDR3nt: TGTGCCAGCAGCTTAGAGGGGAGGGGTGGCTATGGCTACACCTTC
CDR3aa: CASSLEGRGGYGYTF
abundance: -
j_gene: TRBJ1-2
len: 15
v_gene: TRBV7-2
d_gene: -

CDR3nt: TGCAGCGTTGGACGTGGGTACGAGCAGTACTTC
CDR3aa: CSVGRGYEQYF
abundance: many
j_gene: TRBJ2-7
len: 11
v_gene: TRBV29-1
d_gene: -

CDR3nt: TGTGCCAGCAGTAGGGGACTAGGGGACACCGGGGAGCTGTTTTTT
CDR3aa: CASSRGLGDTGELFF
abundance: -
j_gene: TRBJ2-2
len: 15
v_gene: TRBV6-5
d_gene: TRBD2

CDR3nt: TGCGCCAGCAGCTCCGGGACAGGGGGCTCCGAGCAGTACTTC
CDR3aa: CASSSGTGGSEQYF
abundance: -
j_gene: TRBJ2-7
len: 14
v_gene: TRBV5-1
d_gene: TRBD1

CDR3nt: TGCAGCGCAAACCGGGACTTCCGATCGGAGCAGTTCTTC
CDR3aa: CSANRDFRSEQFF
abundance: few
j_gene: TRBJ2-1
len: 13
v_gene: TRBV29-1
d_gene: -

CDR3nt: TGTGCCAGCAGGCGTGGGACAGGGGGCATGTTCATGAACACTGAAGCTTTCTTT
CDR3aa: CASRRGTGGMFMNTEAFF
abundance: -
j_gene: TRBJ1-1
len: 18
v_gene: TRBV5-6
d_gene: TRBD1

CDR3nt: TGCGCCAGCAGCTGGACAGGAGAAGAGACCCAGTACTTC
CDR3aa: CASSWTGEETQYF
abundance: many
j_gene: TRBJ2-5
len: 13
v_gene: TRBV5-1
d_gene: TRBD1

CDR3nt: TGCAGTGCTAGAGGGGAGGCGAACTATGGCTACACCTTC
CDR3aa: CSARGEANYGYTF
abundance: few
j_gene: TRBJ1-2
len: 13
v_gene: TRBV20-1
d_gene: -

CDR3nt: TGTGCCAGCAGCTTAGGGCCTAGGACATCCCCTGGGACTGAAGCTTTCTTT
CDR3aa: CASSLGPRTSPGTEAFF
abundance: -
j_gene: TRBJ1-1
len: 17
v_gene: TRBV7-3
d_gene: -

CDR3nt: TGCAGCGTTTCTGTGGGATCTTACAATGAGCAGTTCTTC
CDR3aa: CSVSVGSYNEQFF
abundance: few
j_gene: TRBJ2-1
len: 13
v_gene: TRBV29-1
d_gene: -

CDR3nt: TGTGCCAGCAGCTTAGGGACTCAGTCTGGTTACACCTTC
CDR3aa: CASSLGTQSGYTF
abundance: few
j_gene: TRBJ1-2
len: 13
v_gene: TRBV7-9
d_gene: -

CDR3nt: TGCAGCGTTTATGGGACTAGCGGGATTTACTACAATGGGCAGTTCTTC
CDR3aa: CSVYGTSGIYYNGQFF
abundance: once
j_gene: TRBJ2-1
len: 16
v_gene: TRBV29-1
d_gene: TRBD2

CDR3nt: TGTGCCAGCAGCTCGGCGGGCGATGAGCAGTTCTTC
CDR3aa: CASSSAGDEQFF
abundance: few
j_gene: TRBJ2-1
len: 12
v_gene: TRBV7-9
d_gene: -

CDR3nt: TGCAGTGCTACTGTGGAGTACGAGCAGTACTTC
CDR3aa: CSATVEYEQYF
abundance: -
j_gene: TRBJ2-7
len: 11
v_gene: TRBV20-1
d_gene: -

CDR3nt: TGTGCCAGTGTGGACAGGGCTCAAGAGACCCAGTACTTC
CDR3aa: CASVDRAQETQYF
abundance: -
j_gene: TRBJ2-5
len: 13
v_gene: TRBV19
d_gene: TRBD1

CDR3nt: TGTGCCAGCAGCGTAGCGGTGTCGACCGGACTAGCGGGAAATGAGCAGTTCTTC
CDR3aa: CASSVAVSTGLAGNEQFF
abundance: -
j_gene: TRBJ2-1
len: 18
v_gene: TRBV9
d_gene: TRBD2

CDR3nt: TGTGCCAGCAGCTTTCAGGGCACGTACCAAGAGACCCAGTACTTC
CDR3aa: CASSFQGTYQETQYF
abundance: -
j_gene: TRBJ2-5
len: 15
v_gene: TRBV7-9
d_gene: -

CDR3nt: TGCAGTGCTAAGGTGTTCGGCAGGGGGTCCTCTGGGGCCAACGTCCTGACTTTC
CDR3aa: CSAKVFGRGSSGANVLTF
abundance: -
j_gene: TRBJ2-6
len: 18
v_gene: TRBV20-1
d_gene: TRBD1

CDR3nt: TGCAGTGCTAGAGATGTCAGGACTCCCTACGAGCAGTACTTC
CDR3aa: CSARDVRTPYEQYF
abundance: few
j_gene: TRBJ2-7
len: 14
v_gene: TRBV20-1
d_gene: -

CDR3nt: TGTGCCAGCAGTTTAGCGGGAAATCAGAGGAACACCGGGGAGCTGTTTTTT
CDR3aa: CASSLAGNQRNTGELFF
abundance: -
j_gene: TRBJ2-2
len: 17
v_gene: TRBV4-2
d_gene: TRBD2

CDR3nt: TGCAGTGCTAGAGATCACAGGGTAGGAGCTAACTATGGCTACACCTTC
CDR3aa: CSARDHRVGANYGYTF
abundance: -
j_gene: TRBJ1-2
len: 16
v_gene: TRBV20-1
d_gene: -

CDR3nt: TGTGCTAGTGGTAAAGGTACCGGGTACAATGAGCAGTTCTTC
CDR3aa: CASGKGTGYNEQFF
abundance: -
j_gene: TRBJ2-1
len: 14
v_gene: TRBV12-5
d_gene: -

CDR3nt: TGTGCCAGTAGAACCGGCAGGGGCTATGGCACAGATACGCAGTATTTT
CDR3aa: CASRTGRGYGTDTQYF
abundance: -
j_gene: TRBJ2-3
len: 16
v_gene: TRBV19
d_gene: -

CDR3nt: TGTGCCAGCAGTGTAATGGGGGCGTGGGTGGCGAATGAGCAGTTCTTC
CDR3aa: CASSVMGAWVANEQFF
abundance: -
j_gene: TRBJ2-1
len: 16
v_gene: TRBV28
d_gene: -

CDR3nt: TGCAGTGCTAGCTTATCCGACAGGGTCGAACAGCCCCAGCATTTT
CDR3aa: CSASLSDRVEQPQHF
abundance: -
j_gene: TRBJ1-5
len: 15
v_gene: TRBV20-1
d_gene: TRBD1

CDR3nt: TGTGCCAGCAGCTTAGGGCTTAGGCCAGAGACCCAGTACTTC
CDR3aa: CASSLGLRPETQYF
abundance: -
j_gene: TRBJ2-5
len: 14
v_gene: TRBV7-2
d_gene: -

CDR3nt: TGTGCCAGCAGCTCAGGGACAGGGCGGGCAACTAATGAAAAACTGTTTTTT
CDR3aa: CASSSGTGRATNEKLFF
abundance: -
j_gene: TRBJ1-4
len: 17
v_gene: TRBV9
d_gene: TRBD1